What follows is one T cell receptor beta chain and its context. This sample stems from a study of blood T cell repertoires in COVID-19. Whole-study context: From the United States, Italy and Spain came samples of acute and convalescent COVID-19.

Some clones are missing from TCRdb's copy, which holds only in-frame ones; the method was immunoSEQ multiplex PCR. The sample has 95,000 to 100,000 clones, 85% to 95% seen once; the top ten hold 4.5% to 6%. Sequenced input: peripheral blood. The receptor was isolated from a man in his forties or fifties with active COVID-19.

Here the CDR3 DNA reads TGCGCCAGCAGCGTGATACAGGGCATCACAGATACGCAGTATTTT. Protein: CASSVIQGITDTQYF. V and J are TRBV5-1 and TRBJ2-3; tentatively, D is TRBD1 (6 bases). The germline V gene encodes CDR1 SGHRS and CDR2 YFSETQ. The ends were cut back, 4 bases at V and 2 bases at J, with 14 bases in the middle. This CDR3 region has 15 residues.